The 30 T cell receptor beta chains below all came from one sample that was sequenced in a study of prognosis after radiotherapy for stage I lung cancer. The study amplified the TCR beta CDR3 region from genomic DNA. This amplification was carried out by two rounds of multiplex PCR. With primers specific to each TRBV and TRBJ gene, the first-round PCR was performed. TCRdb processed the multiplex PCR reads anew with MiXCR; each CDR3 protein has one entry. The sample consists of around 25,000 distinct CDR3 sequences, roughly 34% of them appearing once. The specimen was PBMCs, collected before or after stereotactic body radiation therapy (not recorded which). These receptors all stem from a donor aged 50 or older with non-small cell lung cancer.

There are many counts of this clonotype. J is TRBJ2-5 and V is TRBV19; 12 nucleotides match TRBD2. The germline CDR1 and CDR2 sequences are LNHDA and SQIVND (reference sequence). CDR3 length: 18 residues. J lost 5 bases, V lost 1 base, and 11 bases had no gene match. This chain's CDR3 is CASSIGYGRLAGAETQYF. CDR3 bases: TGTGCCAGTAGTATAGGCTATGGCAGACTAGCGGGAGCGGAGACCCAGTACTTC.

This clonotype was detected many times. The rearrangement links TRBV20-1 to TRBJ2-3; 7 nucleotides match TRBD2. CDR1 is DFQATT and CDR2 is SNEGSKA in the germline V gene (reference sequence). V dropped 0 bases and J dropped 4; count of bases not matched to a gene: 7. The length of the CDR3 is 15 residues. CDR3 sequence (DNA): TGCAGTGCTAGAGAGCGGAGCGGGGTCCCAGATACGCAGTATTTT. It translates to CSARERSGVPDTQYF.

Comment on this clonotype: A far larger clone lies a single base away; this is likely a read error. This chain uses TRBV6-2 or TRBV6-3 with TRBJ2-1, with a possible D match to TRBD1 (6 bases). The CDR3 runs 15 residues. Trimming left V 4 bases short and J 4 bases short, with 14 bases between. Germline CDR1 reads MNHEY; CDR2 reads SVGEGT. This chain's CDR3 is CASSLFVQGYNEQFF. The CDR3 DNA reads as TGTGCCAGCAGTTTATTCGTCCAGGGGTACAATGAGCAGTTCTTC.

By sample share, this clonotype is medium-sized. The chain is built from TRBV12-3 or TRBV12-4 and TRBJ2-2, with 8 positions matching TRBD2. This CDR3 is 13 amino acids long. V was clipped by 3 bases and J by 8 bases; unmatched bases: 2. CDR3 sequence: CASSFSGGGELFF. As DNA, the CDR3 is TGTGCCAGCAGTTTCTCGGGAGGGGGGGAGCTGTTTTTT.

There are many counts of this clonotype. The J gene is TRBJ2-7, the V gene TRBV12-3 or TRBV12-4, with TRBD2 matching over 11 bases. This CDR3 comprises 15 residues. With 5 bases clipped from V and 5 bases from J, the junction kept 8 bases outside the gene matches. The CDR3 DNA reads TGTGCCAGCAGTGCACTAGCGGGAGTTGGGAACGAGCAGTACTTC. Amino acids: CASSALAGVGNEQYF.

The V call is TRBV6-7, the J call TRBJ1-1; 7 nucleotides match TRBD1. TRBV6-7 is an ORF, with its function uncertain. The CDR3 length is 13 residues. J lost 5 bases, V lost 6 bases, and 6 bases had no gene match. CDR3 loop: CASSPGTDTEAFF. CDR3 DNA sequence: TGTGCCAGCAGCCCCGGGACAGATACTGAAGCTTTCTTT.

About this clonotype itself: Possible read error: a much larger clone is one base away. The chain is built from TRBV2 and TRBJ1-4; D gene ambiguous. Germline lookup yields CDR1 SNHLY and CDR2 FYNNEI. The length of the CDR3 is 11 residues. The CDR3 is CASSDDEKMFF. DNA of the CDR3: TGTGCCAGCAGTGATGATGAAAAAATGTTTTTT.

Ten or more counts support this clonotype. The CDR3 DNA is TGTGCCTGGAGTAGGGGAATTGCTGACACTGAAGCTTTCTTT. Its translation is CAWSRGIADTEAFF. This chain joins TRBV30 and TRBJ1-1; D is perhaps TRBD1 (5 bases). Trimming stripped 2 bases from V and 3 bases from J, with 13 bases between. Germline lookup yields CDR1 GTSNPN and CDR2 SVGIG (reference sequence). The CDR3 length is 14 residues.

This clonotype showed up many times. This chain links TRBV27 with TRBJ2-5, with D possibly called TRBD1 or TRBD2 (6 bases each). Germline CDR1 and CDR2: MNHEY and SMNVEV (reference sequence). This CDR3 spans 15 amino acids. With 5 bases removed from V and 1 base from J, the gap between germline ends came to 14 bases. The CDR3 region has the DNA TGTGCCAGCAGTGGGGGGCAAGTTGGCCAAGAGACCCAGTACTTC. This gives the protein CASSGGQVGQETQYF.

The CDR3 DNA reads as TGTGCCAGCAGCTTAGCGCAGGGTTCACCCCTCCACTTT. Its translation: CASSLAQGSPLHF. This chain links TRBV7-8 with TRBJ1-6, with a tentative D call TRBD1 (5 bases). Germline values: CDR1 SGHVS, CDR2 FQNEAQ. Trimming pared 0 bases from V and 9 bases from J, leaving 6 bases between. The CDR3 has 13 amino acids.

This chain uses TRBV2 with TRBJ1-5, with D unresolved. This CDR3 is 15 amino acids long. Trimming took 7 bases from V and 5 from J, leaving 18 bases between them. The germline CDR1 and CDR2 sequences are SNHLY and FYNNEI. The CDR3, as DNA: TGTGCCAGCACGGCGGTGGTGGAGGGTTATCAGCCCCAGCATTTT. It codes for CASTAVVEGYQPQHF.

The V and J genes are TRBV5-1 and TRBJ2-7; 11 bases align to TRBD2. V was pared by 1 base and J by 5 bases, with 5 bases of the junction left unmatched. CDR1 and CDR2 from the germline V gene are SGHRS and YFSETQ. CDR3 length: 15 amino acids. The CDR3 region has the DNA TGCGCCAGCAGCTTGACTAGCGGGAGCTTTGACGAGCAGTACTTC. It codes for CASSLTSGSFDEQYF. Complete variable domain (other parts from reference TRBV5-1 and TRBJ2-7): KAGVTQTPRYLIKTRGQQVTLSCSPISGHRSVSWYQQTPGQGLQFLFEYFSETQRNKGNFPGRFSGRQFSNSRSEMNVSTLELGDSALYLCASSLTSGSFDEQYFGPGTRLTVT.

Turning to this clonotype: Since a much larger clone is just one base distant, this may be a read error. The CDR3 loop reads CATRDREDNEQFF. In DNA form, the CDR3 reads TGTGCCACCAGGGACAGGGAAGACAATGAGCAGTTCTTC. V usage is TRBV24-1 and J usage is TRBJ2-1; 8 bases line up with TRBD1. CDR3 length: 13 residues. J gave up 5 bases and V 7 bases, and 3 bases lay outside the gene matches. Germline V gene data show CDR1 as KGHDR and CDR2 as SFDVKD.

Ten or more counts support this clonotype. The chain uses TRBV13 and TRBJ2-3; no clear D gene. V was cut by 1 base and J by 1 base, with 6 bases left in between. This CDR3 is 14 amino acids long. The V gene's germline CDR1 is PRHDT and CDR2 FYEKMQ (reference sequence). The CDR3 is CASSLAVGTDTQYF. CDR3 coding DNA: TGTGCCAGCAGCTTAGCGGTGGGCACAGATACGCAGTATTTT. The variable domain in full, completed from reference TRBV13 and TRBJ2-3, reads AAGVIQSPRHLIKEKRETATLKCYPIPRHDTVYWYQQGPGQDPQFLISFYEKMQSDKGSIPDRFSAQQFSDYHSELNMSSLELGDSALYFCASSLAVGTDTQYFGPGTRLTVL.

By frequency in the sample, this clonotype is medium-sized (0.01 to 0.1%). The chain links TRBV12-3 or TRBV12-4 to TRBJ1-2, with D possibly being TRBD1 (5 bases). Trimming cost V 6 bases and J 11 bases, with 13 bases left between them. The CDR3 runs 11 residues. CDR3 DNA sequence: TGTGCCAGCAGCACCGGGACGACGTACACCTTC. This encodes CASSTGTTYTF.

Points on this clonotype: A far larger clone is only one base removed, so a read error is likely. The chain links TRBV24-1 to TRBJ2-7; D tentatively fits TRBD1 or TRBD2 (5 bases each). V lost 11 bases and J lost 0, with 19 bases in between. Per germline, CDR1 KGHDR and CDR2 SFDVKD. This CDR3 has 15 amino acids. The CDR3 coding sequence is TGTGCCAGCAGCGGAAACCGGGACGGCTCCTACGAGCAGTACTTC. This encodes CASSGNRDGSYEQYF.

This clonotype came up many times. The CDR3 bases are TGTGCCAGCAGTTTATCCCAAACCGGGGAAGCTTTCTTT. It encodes CASSLSQTGEAFF. The chain uses TRBV27 and TRBJ1-1; D not certain. The germline gives CDR1 MNHEY, CDR2 SMNVEV (reference sequence). Trimming left V 0 bases short and J 8 bases short, with 10 bases between. The CDR3 is 13 residues long.

This clonotype was detected ten times or more. The chain joins TRBV7-6 to TRBJ2-1; TRBD2 aligns across 11 bases. Germline V CDR1 and CDR2: SGHVS, FNYEAQ. The CDR3 consists of 15 residues. V shed 5 bases and J 3 bases; nucleotides not matched to a gene: 3. The CDR3 sequence: CASSLTSGIYNEQFF. Here the CDR3 DNA reads TGTGCCAGCAGCCTGACTAGCGGGATCTACAATGAGCAGTTCTTC.

This clonotype was counted many times. The chain links TRBV20-1 to TRBJ1-4; 7 bases match TRBD1. Trimming removed 6 bases from V and 10 bases from J; junction bases left unmatched: 11. Germline CDR1 and CDR2: DFQATT and SNEGSKA (reference sequence). CDR3 length: 13 amino acids. The chain's CDR3 is CSASTGTRGKLFF. The CDR3 DNA sequence: TGCAGTGCATCGACAGGGACGCGAGGAAAACTGTTTTTT.

The V call is TRBV5-1, the J call TRBJ2-1; D may correspond to TRBD1 or TRBD2 (5 bases each). In germline, CDR1 is SGHRS, CDR2 YFSETQ. The CDR3 covers 20 residues. The V and J ends lost 4 bases and 10 bases respectively, with 36 bases between them. CDR3 coding DNA: TGCGCCAGCAGCCTGACCACGGGACGGACGACCTTTCCCGCGGGTATAGAGCAGTTCTTC. Its translation is CASSLTTGRTTFPAGIEQFF. The whole variable domain, filled in from reference TRBV5-1 and TRBJ2-1, reads KAGVTQTPRYLIKTRGQQVTLSCSPISGHRSVSWYQQTPGQGLQFLFEYFSETQRNKGNFPGRFSGRQFSNSRSEMNVSTLELGDSALYLCASSLTTGRTTFPAGIEQFFGPGTRLTVL.

In its sample, this clonotype was seen many times. V usage is TRBV7-9 and J usage is TRBJ1-1, with D possibly matching TRBD1 (5 bases). The CDR3 spans 13 residues. The germline V and J ends were trimmed by 5 bases and 4 bases, with 11 bases remaining between them. Germline CDR1 and CDR2: SEHNR and FQNEAQ (reference sequence). In nucleotides, the CDR3 is TGTGCCAGCAGCCGAGGGGAGGGCACTGAAGCTTTCTTT. Protein product: CASSRGEGTEAFF.

This clonotype has at least ten counts. The chain combines TRBV14 with TRBJ2-1; maybe TRBD1 (6 bases). This CDR3 is 17 amino acids long. Deletions cut 0 bases from V and 0 bases from J, with 12 bases between. Looked up from germline, CDR1 is SGHDN and CDR2 is FVKESK. The DNA for the CDR3 is TGTGCCAGCAGCCAAGATGTCACAGGGAGCTCCTACAATGAGCAGTTCTTC. Protein sequence: CASSQDVTGSSYNEQFF.

At least ten counts were recorded for this clonotype. This sequence joins TRBV19 and TRBJ2-3, with D possibly matching TRBD1 (5 bases). In germline, CDR1 is LNHDA, CDR2 SQIVND (reference sequence). This CDR3 contains 13 residues. The ends were cut back, 9 bases at V and 6 bases at J, with 16 bases in the middle. The CDR3 loop reads CASRHPPGDTQYF. The CDR3 nucleotides are TGTGCCAGCAGACACCCCCCAGGGGATACGCAGTATTTT.

The chain couples TRBV6-1 to TRBJ1-6; the match to TRBD1 covers 7 bases. Looked up from germline, CDR1 is MNHNS and CDR2 is SASEGT. Trimming removed 5 bases from V and 5 bases from J; junction bases left unmatched: 9. The CDR3 is 16 amino acids. CDR3 in amino acids: CASSLEGATNNSPLHF. CDR3 DNA: TGTGCCAGCAGTCTTGAGGGGGCGACGAATAATTCACCCCTCCACTTT.

The genes are TRBV11-1 and TRBJ1-2; TRBD1 matches 7 bases. CDR1 is SGHAT and CDR2 is FQDESV in the germline V gene (reference sequence). J was trimmed by 6 bases and V by 0 bases; bases with no gene match: 4. This CDR3 has 14 residues. The DNA of the CDR3 is TGTGCCAGCAGCTTAGCGGGACAGACGAATGGCTACACCTTC. This codes for CASSLAGQTNGYTF.

For this clonotype: One end of the junction does not line up with germline, which may come from a read error. The CDR3 DNA reads as TGTGCCAGCAGTGCCTTGGGAGGGGGCTCTGGGTCCAACTTCCTGACTTTC. Translated, it gives CASSALGGGSGSNFLTF. The rearrangement uses TRBV6-1 and TRBJ2-6; D tentatively reads TRBD1 or TRBD2 (7 bases each). The germline V gene has CDR1 MNHNS and CDR2 SASEGT. CDR3 length: 17 residues.

The CDR3 sequence: CASSRYREQYF. CDR3 coding DNA: TGTGCCAGCAGCAGGTATCGGGAGCAGTACTTC. This chain uses TRBV11-2 with TRBJ2-7; D gene unclear. Trimming left V 5 bases short and J 7 bases short, with 9 bases between. Looked up from germline, CDR1 is SGHAT and CDR2 is FQNNGV. This CDR3 is 11 amino acids long. Supplemented by reference TRBV11-2 and TRBJ2-7, the full variable domain reads EAGVAQSPRYKIIEKRQSVAFWCNPISGHATLYWYQQILGQGPKLLIQFQNNGVVDDSQLPKDRFSAERLKGVDSTLKIQPAKLEDSAVYLCASSRYREQYFGPGTRLTVT.

In this sample, this clonotype turned up many times. The chain recombines TRBV7-9 with TRBJ1-3, with unresolved D. The V end was cut by 1 base, the J end by 2 bases, with 9 bases between. The CDR3 consists of 15 residues. Germline loops: CDR1 SEHNR, CDR2 FQNEAQ (reference sequence). The CDR3 is CASSLGMGAGNTIYF. The CDR3 coding sequence is TGTGCCAGCAGCTTAGGGATGGGAGCTGGAAACACCATATATTTT.

The J gene is TRBJ1-4, the V gene TRBV30; D is perhaps TRBD1 (5 bases). The CDR3 is made up of 14 amino acids. Trimming removed 5 bases from V and 10 bases from J, with 20 bases in between. CDR1 is GTSNPN and CDR2 is SVGIG in the germline V gene (reference sequence). CDR3 sequence reads: CAWGGGGSGSKLFF. The DNA for the CDR3 is TGTGCCTGGGGGGGGGGGGGGTCAGGATCAAAACTGTTTTTT.

This clonotype was seen at least ten times. The chain has TRBV9 and TRBJ2-1, with TRBD2 matching 9 bases. V lost 0 bases to trimming and J lost 0 bases; unmatched junction nucleotides: 13. The CDR3 is made up of 20 amino acids. The germline V gene encodes CDR1 SGDLS and CDR2 YYNGEE. CDR3: CASSVGSGSSGISSYNEQFF. The CDR3 nucleotides read TGTGCCAGCAGCGTAGGGTCAGGGTCTAGCGGGATAAGCTCCTACAATGAGCAGTTCTTC.